A single sample is the source of the 13 T cell receptor beta chains below, sequenced in a study of STAT5B mutations in CD4+ large granular lymphocyte leukemia. TCRdb's table, derived via immunoSEQ multiplex PCR, lists solely in-frame clones and lacks some. The data contain under 50,000 clones, 80% to 85% of them singletons. Sequenced material: CD4+ T cells from blood buffy coats. These receptors were collected from a human donor in good health.

The J gene is TRBJ2-7, the V gene TRBV30; no clear D. Trimming took off 2 bases at V and 1 base at J, with 12 bases between the two ends. The CDR3 runs 14 residues. Germline V CDR1 and CDR2: GTSNPN, SVGIG (reference sequence). The CDR3 region has the DNA TGTGCCTGGAGTCAGGCCCCTGGGTCCTACGAGCAGTACTTC. Protein: CAWSQAPGSYEQYF. The full variable domain, its missing parts supplied by reference TRBV30 and TRBJ2-7, is SQTIHQWPATLVQPVGSPLSLECTVEGTSNPNLYWYRQAAGRGLQLLFYSVGIGQISSEVPQNLSASRPQDRQFILSSKKLLLSDSGFYLCAWSQAPGSYEQYFGPGTRLTVT.

This clone was recorded only once. The chain couples TRBV5-4 to TRBJ2-7, with D perhaps assigned TRBD1 or TRBD2 (7 bases each). The CDR3 runs to 15 residues. Germline V gene data show CDR1 as SGHNT and CDR2 as YYREEE (reference sequence). V dropped 0 bases and J dropped 4 bases, with 14 bases sitting between them. The CDR3 bases are TGTGCCAGCAGCTTGGCAGGGGGGGGCGTGTACGAGCAGTACTTC. Protein product: CASSLAGGGVYEQYF. The variable domain in full, with the rest retrieved from reference TRBV5-4 and TRBJ2-7, is ETGVTQSPTHLIKTRGQQVTLRCSSQSGHNTVSWYQQALGQGPQFIFQYYREEENGRGNFPPRFSGLQFPNYSSELNVNALELDDSALYLCASSLAGGGVYEQYFGPGTRLTVT.

The V call is TRBV12-5, the J call TRBJ2-7, with TRBD1 identical over 10 bases. V shed 2 bases, J shed 0 bases, and the junction held 7 bases outside the gene matches. This CDR3 spans 17 amino acids. Germline CDR1 LGHNT, CDR2 FRNRAP. CDR3 coding DNA: TGTGCTAGTGGTTTGTCAGGGACAGGGGACCACTCCTACGAGCAGTACTTC. It yields the protein CASGLSGTGDHSYEQYF. The full variable domain, its missing parts supplied by reference TRBV12-5 and TRBJ2-7, is DARVTQTPRHKVTEMGQEVTMRCQPILGHNTVFWYRQTMMQGLELLAYFRNRAPLDDSGMPKDRFSAEMPDATLATLKIQPSEPRDSAVYFCASGLSGTGDHSYEQYFGPGTRLTVT.

V gene TRBV5-1 combines with J gene TRBJ2-1, with TRBD2 matching 7 bases. This CDR3 is 15 amino acids long. With 3 bases clipped from V and 2 bases from J, the junction kept 5 bases outside the gene matches. Germline V gene lookup returns CDR1 SGHRS and CDR2 YFSETQ. CDR3 DNA sequence: TGCGCCAGCAGCTGGGGACGGGGGGCCTACAATGAGCAGTTCTTC. Translating gives CASSWGRGAYNEQFF.

The chain combines TRBV6-6 with TRBJ2-7; 10 bases are shared with TRBD1. From germline, CDR1 is MNHNY and CDR2 SVGAGI (reference sequence). This CDR3 region has 14 residues. J was trimmed by 6 bases and V by 5 bases; bases with no gene match: 7. The CDR3, as DNA: TGTGCCAGCAGTCTCCGGGACAGGGGAGGCGAGCAGTACTTC. This translates into CASSLRDRGGEQYF.

This clone was found a few times. The chain carries TRBV28 and TRBJ2-7, with 11 bases matching TRBD1. The V gene's germline CDR1 is MDHEN and CDR2 SYDVKM. The CDR3 contains 15 residues. Trimming at V came to 5 bases and at J to 9 bases, leaving 12 bases not matched to a gene. The CDR3 loop is CASSTPGQGAKGQYF. The DNA for the CDR3 is TGTGCCAGCAGTACCCCCGGACAGGGGGCGAAGGGGCAGTACTTC. The full variable domain, in which reference TRBV28 and TRBJ2-7 provide the parts outside the CDR3, is DVKVTQSSRYLVKRTGEKVFLECVQDMDHENMFWYRQDPGLGLRLIYFSYDVKMKEKGDIPEGYSVSREKKERFSLILESASTNQTSMYLCASSTPGQGAKGQYFGPGTRLTVT.

This clone was seen more than once but under ten times. This rearrangement joins TRBV2 to TRBJ1-1, with 8 bases aligning to TRBD1. Trimming cost V 4 bases and J 1 base; bases outside gene matches: 11. Germline values: CDR1 SNHLY, CDR2 FYNNEI. CDR3 size: 17 residues. The CDR3 reads CASSVRGTGRGNTEAFF. The CDR3 nucleotides are TGTGCCAGCAGTGTCCGTGGGACAGGACGGGGGAACACTGAAGCTTTCTTT.

The V and J genes are TRBV30 and TRBJ1-2; TRBD1 is a possible D gene (5 bases). The germline V and J ends were trimmed by 6 bases and 2 bases, with 16 bases remaining between them. Germline V CDR1 and CDR2: GTSNPN, SVGIG (reference sequence). This CDR3 spans 14 amino acids. The CDR3 spells CACSRVGDNYGYTF. The CDR3 DNA sequence: TGTGCCTGTTCCCGGGTGGGGGACAACTATGGCTACACCTTC.

The chain uses TRBV10-1 and TRBJ2-3, with 13 nucleotides matching TRBD2. From germline, CDR1 is WNHNN and CDR2 SYGVQD (reference sequence). With 6 bases clipped from V and 3 bases from J, the junction kept 3 bases outside the gene matches. The CDR3 is 15 residues long. CDR3 residues: CASSLTSGRTDTQYF. The CDR3 coding sequence is TGCGCCAGCAGCTTGACTAGCGGGAGGACAGATACGCAGTATTTT.

The rearrangement uses TRBV13 and TRBJ1-1; 8 bases line up with TRBD1. The V gene end was trimmed by 6 bases and the J gene end by 1 base; junction bases not matched to a gene: 10. CDR3 length equals 16 residues. CDR1 is PRHDT, CDR2 FYEKMQ, per germline (reference sequence). CDR3 bases: TGTGCCAGCAGAACTGGACAGGGAGGATGGAACACTGAAGCTTTCTTT. Translating it yields CASRTGQGGWNTEAFF.

The chain is built from TRBV5-1 and TRBJ2-5; TRBD1 aligns across 8 bases. Germline trimming cut 4 bases from V and 5 bases from J; bases unmatched to any gene: 16. The CDR3 is made up of 17 amino acids. The V gene's germline CDR1 is SGHRS and CDR2 YFSETQ. CDR3 bases: TGCGCCAGCAGCATTACCGGGACAGGCCAACGAGGCGAGACCCAGTACTTC. Amino acid sequence: CASSITGTGQRGETQYF.

In its sample, this clone was seen once. V gene TRBV5-1 combines with J gene TRBJ2-7; D is possibly TRBD2 (6 bases). The CDR3 loop spans 14 amino acids. CDR1 is SGHRS, CDR2 YFSETQ, per germline. The V end lost 1 base, the J end lost 6 bases, and 14 bases lay between the germline ends. CDR3 in DNA: TGCGCCAGCAGCTTGAATGCGGGGCTCGGCGAGCAGTACTTC. It yields the protein CASSLNAGLGEQYF. Supplemented by reference TRBV5-1 and TRBJ2-7, the full variable domain reads KAGVTQTPRYLIKTRGQQVTLSCSPISGHRSVSWYQQTPGQGLQFLFEYFSETQRNKGNFPGRFSGRQFSNSRSEMNVSTLELGDSALYLCASSLNAGLGEQYFGPGTRLTVT.

The chain has TRBV29-1 and TRBJ2-7, with 7 bases that match TRBD2. This CDR3 spans 14 amino acids. Germline V lookup: CDR1 SQVTM, CDR2 ANQGSEA. V trimming: 4 bases; J trimming: 6 bases; junction bases outside the gene matches: 12. The CDR3 loop is CSVVILAVRSEQYF. CDR3 nucleotides: TGCAGCGTTGTAATCCTAGCGGTTCGTAGCGAGCAGTACTTC.